This TCR beta chain comes out of a study of blood T cells in healthy people across ages. Broader study findings: Since the PBMCs were unsorted, naive and antigen-experienced cells could not be conclusively compared. Comparison with aged donors showed that long-lived donors had more naive CD4+ cells and higher diversity. A roughly linear age-dependent decrease characterized TCR beta diversity per million T cells.

The CDR3 consists of 19 residues. Germline loops: CDR1 MNHNS, CDR2 SASEGT. Trimming took 0 bases from V and 2 from J, leaving 17 bases between them. Note on this clonotype: Antigen: not known.

Using a J-beta primer mix together with a sample-barcoded 5' primer, a second PCR was run for roughly 6 to 12 cycles. Individual samples furnished no less than 3 million CDR3-containing paired-end reads apiece. TCRdb reanalysed the 5' RACE reads using MiXCR and keeps one entry per CDR3 protein. The sample includes around 1,800,000 distinct CDR3 sequences, around 42% of them seen just once. This chain connects TRBV6-1 to TRBJ2-6; D is perhaps TRBD1 or TRBD2 (6 bases each). The material sequenced was blood. The clonotype originates from a human donor in good health. CDR3 coding DNA: TGTGCCAGCAGTGAAGCCCCCGGGGGCGCAGCCCCTGGGGCCAACGTCCTGACTTTC. Encoded protein: CASSEAPGGAAPGANVLTF.